This T cell receptor beta chain stems from a study of quantifying T cell responses using KT2 cells. Study summary: TCR alpha and beta constant-region primers primed reverse transcription of RNA.

The CDR3 consists of 14 residues. Germline V gives CDR1 DFQATT, CDR2 SNEGSKA (reference sequence). Trimming removed 3 bases from V and 5 bases from J; junction bases left unmatched: 8. This clonotype was picked up a small number of times. Each cDNA got a UMI-containing oligo ligated at its 3' end. An equimolar mix of RC1.1 and RC1.2 primed the beta chain across TRBC1 and TRBC2. In TCRdb, the UMI-ligation and nested PCR reads were re-called with MiXCR into one record per CDR3 protein. Of over 40,000 distinct CDR3 sequences detected, under 14% appear once; the ten largest clones hold over 9.5%. The genes are TRBV20-1 and TRBJ2-7; 9 bases match TRBD2. This receptor was taken from a human donor. Sequenced input: PBMCs spiked with cells of the T cell clone KT2. CDR3 sequence reads: CSARDSGRLHEQYF. DNA for the CDR3: TGCAGTGCTAGGGATAGCGGGAGACTCCACGAGCAGTACTTC.